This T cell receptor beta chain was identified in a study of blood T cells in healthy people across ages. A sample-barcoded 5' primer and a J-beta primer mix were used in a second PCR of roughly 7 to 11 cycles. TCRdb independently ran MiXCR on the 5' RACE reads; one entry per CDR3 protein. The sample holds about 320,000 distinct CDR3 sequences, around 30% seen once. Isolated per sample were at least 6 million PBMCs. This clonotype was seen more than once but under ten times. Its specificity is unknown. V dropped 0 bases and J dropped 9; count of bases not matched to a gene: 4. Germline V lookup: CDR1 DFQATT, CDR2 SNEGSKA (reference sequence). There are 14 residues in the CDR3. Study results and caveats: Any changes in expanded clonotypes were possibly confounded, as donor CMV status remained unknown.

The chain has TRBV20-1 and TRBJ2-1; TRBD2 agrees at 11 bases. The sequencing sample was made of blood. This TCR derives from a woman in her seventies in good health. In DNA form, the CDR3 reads TGCAGTGCTAGAGAAGGGACTAGCGGTAGTGAGCAGTTCTTC. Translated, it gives CSAREGTSGSEQFF.